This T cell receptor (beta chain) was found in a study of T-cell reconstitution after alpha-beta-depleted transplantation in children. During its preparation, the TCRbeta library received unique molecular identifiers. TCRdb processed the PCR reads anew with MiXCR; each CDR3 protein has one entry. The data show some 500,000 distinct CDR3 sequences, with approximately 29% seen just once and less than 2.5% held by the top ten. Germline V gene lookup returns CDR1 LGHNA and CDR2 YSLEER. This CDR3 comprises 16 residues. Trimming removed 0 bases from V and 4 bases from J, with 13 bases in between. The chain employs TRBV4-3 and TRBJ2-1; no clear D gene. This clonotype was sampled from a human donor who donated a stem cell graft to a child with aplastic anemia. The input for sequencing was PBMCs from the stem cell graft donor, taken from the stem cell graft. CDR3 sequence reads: CASSQDSSEAYNEQFF. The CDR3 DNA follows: TGCGCCAGCAGCCAAGATTCCTCTGAAGCATACAATGAGCAGTTCTTC.